This T cell receptor beta chain originates from a study of shared clonotypes between healthy human individuals. Worth noting for this clone: The antigen is unknown.

This CDR3 spans 17 amino acids. V was clipped by 2 bases and J by 9 bases; unmatched bases: 15. Germline-derived CDR1 and CDR2 are MDHEN and SYDVKM. Findings and caveats of the study: A generally larger estimated richness was seen in naive subsets than in memory subsets.

Naive CD4+ cells were CD45RA-selected; the remaining cells were memory. On sorted subsets, replicate PCRs used roughly 190 ng DNA, or about 30,000 T cell genomes. Profiling relied on immunoSEQ multiplex PCR, and the TCRdb table lists in-frame clones only, not all of them. The sample records 600,000 to 700,000 clones, 73% being singletons. The chain combines TRBV28 with TRBJ2-1; 8 bases match TRBD1. Sequenced: memory CD4+ T cells sorted from blood. Sample subset: CD45RA-negative fraction. The clonotype comes from a woman aged 25 to 45 in good health. The chain's CDR3 is CASSLRGRGTGRSEQFF. The CDR3 region has the DNA TGTGCCAGCAGTTTAAGAGGTCGCGGGACAGGACGGAGTGAGCAGTTCTTC.